This TCR beta chain comes out of a study of human T cells and chemical hapten exposure. Study as a whole: Small pooled library volume differences mainly caused per-sample TCR yield variation. Notes on the study in general: There was no change with DPC sensitization in TCRs above 1 in 1000 frequency.

Comments on this clonotype: What it binds is not known.

The time point: healthy volunteer bleed at 2 weeks. Before extraction, the whole blood was not fractionated, and total RNA was taken from it. The CDR3 has 15 amino acids. CDR1 SGHRS and CDR2 YFSETQ come from the germline V gene. Trimming removed 5 bases from V and 1 base from J; junction bases left unmatched: 4. Within the library, unique molecular identifiers were attached to each individual cDNA molecule. Original processing methods: More than 95,000 TCRs per sample was the median, with a range of about 20,000 to 690,600. A single record per CDR3 protein comes from TCRdb applying MiXCR to the RACE reads. For this entry, the V and J calls and clone size follow TCRdb and not the study's own pipeline. The repertoire holds over 85,000 distinct CDR3 sequences, with approximately 9.7% as singletons.

The genes are TRBV5-1 and TRBJ2-5; TRBD2 matches at 11 bases. The source material was whole blood. This clonotype was sampled from a female donor in good health. Some clones in this sample may be carry-over from other donors' samples. The CDR3 loop is CASRSGTSGQETQYF. The CDR3 region has the DNA TGCGCCAGCAGAAGCGGGACTAGCGGCCAAGAGACCCAGTACTTC.